Shown below are 2 T cell receptor beta chains from a single sample sequenced in a study of blood T cell repertoires in COVID-19. Produced via immunoSEQ multiplex PCR; TCRdb's table is partial and in-frame only. There are 150,000 to 170,000 clones in the sample; roughly 80% occur only once, and around 7.8% lies in the top ten. The sequenced sample was PBMCs or T cells enriched from blood (not recorded which). These receptors were taken from a man aged 45-60 years who had recovered from COVID-19.

The rearrangement links TRBV11-2 to TRBJ2-6, with a possible D match to TRBD1 (6 bases). CDR3 size: 17 residues. Trimming cost V 5 bases and J 0 bases, with 14 bases left between them. CDR1 SGHAT and CDR2 FQNNGV come from the germline V gene. The CDR3 sequence is CASSPQGSVSGANVLTF. The DNA of the CDR3 is TGTGCCAGCAGCCCACAGGGTTCGGTCTCTGGGGCCAACGTCCTGACTTTC.

This clone was seen a few times. The chain links TRBV4-1 to TRBJ2-1; 10 bases line up with TRBD2. CDR1 MGHRA and CDR2 YSYEKL come from the germline V gene. V was clipped by 4 bases and J by 7 bases; unmatched bases: 7. This CDR3 is 15 amino acids long. The CDR3 is CASSPQRGGRNEQFF. CDR3 bases: TGCGCCAGCAGCCCCCAGCGGGGGGGCAGGAATGAGCAGTTCTTC.